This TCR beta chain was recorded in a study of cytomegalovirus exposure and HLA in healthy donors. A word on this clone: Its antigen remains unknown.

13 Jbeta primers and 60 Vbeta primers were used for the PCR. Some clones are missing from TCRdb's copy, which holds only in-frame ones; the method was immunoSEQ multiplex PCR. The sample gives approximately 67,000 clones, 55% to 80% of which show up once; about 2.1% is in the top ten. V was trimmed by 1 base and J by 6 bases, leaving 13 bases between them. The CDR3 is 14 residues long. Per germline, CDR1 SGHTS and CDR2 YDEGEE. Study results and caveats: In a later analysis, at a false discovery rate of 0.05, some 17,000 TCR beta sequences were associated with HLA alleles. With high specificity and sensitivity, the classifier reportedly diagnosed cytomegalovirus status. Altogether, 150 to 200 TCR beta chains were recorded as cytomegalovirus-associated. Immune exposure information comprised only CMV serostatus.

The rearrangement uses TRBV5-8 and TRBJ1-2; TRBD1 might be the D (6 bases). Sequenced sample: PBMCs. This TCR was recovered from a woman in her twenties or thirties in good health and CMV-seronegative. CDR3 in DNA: TGTGCCAGCAGCTTGTCCGGCAGGGGCCATGGCTACACCTTC. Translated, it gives CASSLSGRGHGYTF.